This entry lists 5 T cell receptor beta chains sequenced from one sample in a study of PD-1 blockade in classical Hodgkin lymphoma. Sequencing used immunoSEQ multiplex PCR; TCRdb keeps in-frame clones, though not all of them. The table has 75,000 to 100,000 clones, 81% seen once. Every patient relapsed after autologous stem cell transplantation, and brentuximab vedotin exposure varied. Material: peripheral blood mononuclear cells (PBMCs), obtained before the second cycle of nivolumab. These receptors were collected from a human donor with classical Hodgkin lymphoma.

This clone turned up a few times. The rearrangement uses TRBV20-1 and TRBJ2-1; no clear D gene. CDR1 and CDR2 (germline): DFQATT, SNEGSKA (reference sequence). The V end lost 3 bases, the J end lost 7 bases, and 7 bases lay between the germline ends. This CDR3 region has 11 residues. This CDR3 is CSASRQNEQFF. As DNA, the CDR3 is TGCAGTGCTAGCCGGCAAAATGAGCAGTTCTTC.

The chain combines TRBV5-1 with TRBJ2-7; 11 positions match TRBD2. The V gene end was trimmed by 4 bases and the J gene end by 3 bases; junction bases not matched to a gene: 6. The CDR3 sequence is 15 residues long. Germline CDR1 and CDR2: SGHRS and YFSETQ. CDR3 in amino acids: CASSPTSGSIYEQYF. The CDR3 nucleotides read TGCGCCAGCAGCCCAACTAGCGGGAGCATCTACGAGCAGTACTTC.

The chain joins TRBV7-9 to TRBJ2-3; no clear D. The germline V gene has CDR1 SEHNR and CDR2 FQNEAQ (reference sequence). This CDR3 region has 14 residues. Trimming took off 2 bases at V and 0 bases at J, with 6 bases between the two ends. The CDR3 spells CASSLSSSTDTQYF. In DNA, the CDR3 is TGTGCCAGCAGCTTAAGTTCGAGCACAGATACGCAGTATTTT.

The chain has TRBV5-1 and TRBJ1-1; tentative D call: TRBD1 (6 bases). Germline CDR1 SGHRS, CDR2 YFSETQ. The CDR3 runs 12 residues. V lost 4 bases and J 8 bases, leaving 12 bases between the germline ends. CDR3 in amino acids: CASSAEGVEAFF. In DNA form, the CDR3 reads TGCGCCAGCAGCGCAGAGGGGGTAGAAGCTTTCTTT.

The rearrangement joins TRBV27 to TRBJ2-3; 14 bases align to TRBD2. V trimming: 5 bases; J trimming: 8 bases; junction bases outside the gene matches: 9. The CDR3 spans 16 residues. Germline V gene sequence: CDR1 MNHEY, CDR2 SMNVEV (reference sequence). CDR3 amino acids: CASSPGTSGGRRTQYF. The CDR3 region has the DNA TGTGCCAGCAGTCCCGGGACTAGCGGGGGAAGGCGTACGCAGTATTTT.